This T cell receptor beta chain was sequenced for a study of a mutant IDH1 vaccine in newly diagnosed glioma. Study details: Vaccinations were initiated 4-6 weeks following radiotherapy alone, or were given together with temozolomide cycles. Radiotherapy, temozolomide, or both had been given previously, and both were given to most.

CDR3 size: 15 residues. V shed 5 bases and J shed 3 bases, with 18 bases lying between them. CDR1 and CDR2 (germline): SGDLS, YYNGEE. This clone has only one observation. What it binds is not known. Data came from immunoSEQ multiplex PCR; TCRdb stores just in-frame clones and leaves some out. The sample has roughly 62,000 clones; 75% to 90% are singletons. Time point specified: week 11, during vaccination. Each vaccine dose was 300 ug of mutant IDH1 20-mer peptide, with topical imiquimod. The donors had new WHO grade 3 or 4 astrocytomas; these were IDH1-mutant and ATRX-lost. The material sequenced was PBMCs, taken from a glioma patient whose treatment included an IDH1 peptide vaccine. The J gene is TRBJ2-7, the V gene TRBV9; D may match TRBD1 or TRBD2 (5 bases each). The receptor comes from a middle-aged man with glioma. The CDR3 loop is CASSEGRDLIYEQYF. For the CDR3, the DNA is TGTGCCAGCAGTGAGGGCCGGGACCTTATCTACGAGCAGTACTTC.